These 24 T cell receptor beta chains came from one sample sequenced in a study of shared clonotypes between healthy human individuals. The repertoire was sequenced with immunoSEQ multiplex PCR; TCRdb's copy has only in-frame clones and lacks some. The sample lists about 490,000 clones, 60% to 85% occurring once. Sequencing used PBMCs. The receptors originated from a woman aged 40 to 55 in good health. Some clones in this sample may be carry-over from other donors' samples.

The chain couples TRBV29-1 to TRBJ1-4; D uncertain. The CDR3 loop spans 14 amino acids. V lost 4 bases and J lost 4, with 13 bases in between. Germline CDR1 and CDR2: SQVTM and ANQGSEA. CDR3 DNA sequence: TGCAGCGTTGTGGTGTTCGGCTTTAATGAAAAACTGTTTTTT. Translated, it gives CSVVVFGFNEKLFF. The full variable domain, with the rest looked up from reference TRBV29-1 and TRBJ1-4, is SAVISQKPSRDICQRGTSLTIQCQVDSQVTMMFWYRQQPGQSLTLIATANQGSEATYESGFVIDKFPISRPNLTFSTLTVSNMSPEDSSIYLCSVVVFGFNEKLFFGSGTQLSVL.

V is TRBV7-2 and J is TRBJ1-4, with D hard to call. The CDR3 extends over 12 amino acids. V gave up 1 base and J gave up 7 bases, with 4 bases separating them. From germline, CDR1 is SGHTA and CDR2 FQGNSA. The CDR3 loop reads CASSLDTEKLFF. CDR3 nucleotide sequence: TGTGCCAGCAGCTTAGACACTGAAAAACTGTTTTTT.

This chain joins TRBV19 and TRBJ2-1; 10 positions match TRBD2. The CDR3 totals 16 residues. Trimming removed 4 bases from V and 10 bases from J; junction bases left unmatched: 13. Germline values: CDR1 LNHDA, CDR2 SQIVND (reference sequence). The CDR3 region has the DNA TGTGCCAGTAGTAACAGGGTCCAGCGGGAGGGAGGGGAGCAGTTCTTC. Encoded protein: CASSNRVQREGGEQFF.

Notes on this clone: Other DNA sequences of this sample code for an identical CDR3. This chain connects TRBV5-1 to TRBJ2-1; 10 bases are shared with TRBD2. V lost 0 bases, J lost 8 bases, and 5 bases stayed unmatched. The CDR3 sequence is 15 residues long. CDR1 and CDR2 from the germline V gene are SGHRS and YFSETQ. Here the CDR3 reads CASSLGLAGVDEQFF. In DNA form, the CDR3 reads TGCGCCAGCAGCTTGGGGCTAGCGGGAGTGGATGAGCAGTTCTTC.

CDR3 residues: CASQTGGPNTGELFF. As DNA, the CDR3 is TGTGCCAGCCAGACGGGTGGACCGAACACCGGGGAGCTGTTTTTT. The V and J genes are TRBV28 and TRBJ2-2; D is unresolved. Trimming removed 8 bases from V and 0 bases from J, with 13 bases in between. Germline CDR1 reads MDHEN; CDR2 reads SYDVKM. This CDR3 comprises 15 residues. Supplemented by reference TRBV28 and TRBJ2-2, the full variable domain reads DVKVTQSSRYLVKRTGEKVFLECVQDMDHENMFWYRQDPGLGLRLIYFSYDVKMKEKGDIPEGYSVSREKKERFSLILESASTNQTSMYLCASQTGGPNTGELFFGEGSRLTVL.

This chain joins TRBV7-9 and TRBJ2-5, with a possible D match to TRBD2 (5 bases). The J call is doubtful: the DNA matches TRBJ2-7 better. CDR1 and CDR2 (germline): SEHNR, FQNEAQ (reference sequence). This CDR3 has 15 amino acids. The CDR3 here is CASREDSWYSYEQYF. The CDR3 DNA reads as TGTGCCAGCAGAGAGGACTCTTGGTACTCCTACGAGCAGTACTTC.

The chain recombines TRBV28 with TRBJ2-7, with unresolved D. V was pared by 7 bases and J by 0 bases, with 10 bases between. In germline, CDR1 is MDHEN, CDR2 SYDVKM. This CDR3 contains 13 residues. CDR3 sequence (DNA): TGTGCCAGCATGTATCACAACTCCTACGAGCAGTACTTC. Translated, it gives CASMYHNSYEQYF.

In the case of this clone: Other nucleotide sequences in the sample specify the same CDR3. The J gene is TRBJ2-2, the V gene TRBV20-1; D remains ambiguous. Germline CDR1 DFQATT, CDR2 SNEGSKA (reference sequence). Trimming removed 3 bases at V and 6 bases at J, with 5 bases between. The CDR3 sequence is 11 residues long. CDR3 coding DNA: TGCAGTGCTAGGGCCTCCGGGGAGCTGTTTTTT. As protein: CSARASGELFF.

As to this clone: A read error may produce the germline difference seen at one junction end. This chain connects TRBV5-1 to TRBJ2-2; the match to TRBD1 covers 7 bases. Germline V gene sequence: CDR1 SGHRS, CDR2 YFSETQ. This CDR3 has 15 residues. CDR3 residues: CTSSRQGTNTGELFF. In DNA form, the CDR3 reads TGCACCAGCAGCAGACAGGGTACGAACACCGGGGAGCTGTTTTTT.

The genes are TRBV4-2 and TRBJ1-4; D is possibly TRBD1 (5 bases). CDR3 size: 14 residues. The germline CDR1 and CDR2 sequences are LGHNA and YNFKEQ. The V gene lost 1 base and the J gene lost 8 bases, with 11 bases spanning the gap. CDR3 in DNA: TGTGCCAGCAGCCAAGGCAGGGCCGAGGAAAAACTGTTTTTT. This encodes CASSQGRAEEKLFF.

V and J are TRBV5-4 and TRBJ1-1; no clear D gene. Germline assignment: CDR1 SGHNT and CDR2 YYREEE (reference sequence). Trimming stripped 4 bases from V and 1 base from J, with 8 bases between. This CDR3 is 13 amino acids long. The CDR3 DNA follows: TGTGCCAGCAGCCAGGCGGGGAACACTGAAGCTTTCTTT. Protein product: CASSQAGNTEAFF.

This chain links TRBV4-1 with TRBJ1-1, with a possible D match to TRBD1 (5 bases). Trimming cost V 1 base and J 4 bases, with 7 bases left between them. There are 13 residues in the CDR3. CDR1 is MGHRA and CDR2 is YSYEKL in the germline V gene. This CDR3 is CASSQAGTTEAFF. The CDR3 bases are TGCGCCAGCAGCCAAGCGGGGACCACTGAAGCTTTCTTT.

The rearrangement uses TRBV7-8 and TRBJ2-5, with no clear D. V lost 5 bases and J 9 bases, leaving 10 bases between the germline ends. Per the germline V gene, CDR1 is SGHVS and CDR2 is FQNEAQ. The CDR3 length is 11 residues. CDR3 in amino acids: CASSRRGPQYF. DNA for the CDR3: TGTGCCAGCAGCCGCCGAGGTCCCCAGTACTTC.

CDR3 coding DNA: TGTGCCAGTAATATGCCGGCAGGGTTTAACACTGAAGCTTTCTTT. The encoded protein is CASNMPAGFNTEAFF. V usage is TRBV19 and J usage is TRBJ1-1; perhaps TRBD1 as D (5 bases). Deletions cut 7 bases from V and 2 bases from J, with 17 bases between. The CDR3 runs to 15 residues. Germline values: CDR1 LNHDA, CDR2 SQIVND (reference sequence).

Only a few counts were recorded for this clone. The V gene is TRBV30, the J gene TRBJ1-1, with 8 bases aligning to TRBD1. In germline, CDR1 is GTSNPN, CDR2 SVGIG (reference sequence). Trimming at V came to 4 bases and at J to 5 bases, leaving 6 bases not matched to a gene. The CDR3 totals 13 residues. Here the CDR3 DNA reads TGTGCCTGGAAGAGGACAGGGCGAACTGAAGCTTTCTTT. Its translation is CAWKRTGRTEAFF.

The chain has TRBV21-1 and TRBJ2-2; TRBD2, the table's D call, was not compared with the DNA. TRBV21-1 is recorded as a pseudogene. The CDR3 is made up of 19 amino acids. This CDR3 reads CASSNPSGSAHDDAGELFF. In DNA, the CDR3 is TGTGCCAGCAGCAATCCTAGCGGGAGCGCCCATGATGACGCCGGGGAGCTGTTTTTT.

This clone was seen just once. The chain combines TRBV28 with TRBJ1-6; 9 bases are shared with TRBD1. After removal of 6 bases from V and 10 bases from J, the junction contained 7 bases not matched to a gene. CDR1 and CDR2 (germline): MDHEN, SYDVKM. This CDR3 is built from 14 residues. The CDR3 region has the DNA TGTGCCAGCAGCTTACAGGGGGCTGTGTCACCCCTCCACTTT. Translation: CASSLQGAVSPLHF.

In regard to this clone: A far larger clone is just one base off, so this is likely a read error. Other DNA variants within this sample encode the same CDR3. The rearrangement links TRBV28 to TRBJ1-2; no clear D. V was trimmed by 2 bases and J by 1 base, leaving 17 bases between them. The germline V gene has CDR1 MDHEN and CDR2 SYDVKM. This CDR3 has 17 residues. CDR3 loop: CASSLARSPAINYGYTF. The CDR3 coding sequence is TGTGCCAGCAGTTTAGCTCGGTCACCTGCCATTAACTATGGCTACACCTTC.

This chain's CDR3 is CASSPPSAGEQYF. The CDR3 DNA reads TGTGCCAGCTCACCACCGTCGGCGGGGGAGCAGTACTTC. The rearrangement uses TRBV18 and TRBJ2-7; D possibly corresponds to TRBD2 (6 bases). Per germline, CDR1 KGHSH and CDR2 LQKENI. The CDR3 runs 13 residues. Trimming pared 0 bases from V and 7 bases from J, leaving 10 bases between. Drawing the rest from reference TRBV18 and TRBJ2-7, the complete variable domain is NAGVMQNPRHLVRRRGQEARLRCSPMKGHSHVYWYRQLPEEGLKFMVYLQKENIIDESGMPKERFSAEFPKEGPSILRIQQVVRGDSAAYFCASSPPSAGEQYFGPGTRLTVT.

The V gene is TRBV18, the J gene TRBJ2-6, with D possibly called TRBD1 or TRBD2 (6 bases each). The germline V gene has CDR1 KGHSH and CDR2 LQKENI. The V and J ends lost 2 bases and 1 base respectively, with 15 bases between them. The CDR3 totals 18 residues. The CDR3 region has the DNA TGTGCCAGCTCACCAACGGGGGTCAGGGGTTCTGGGGCCAACGTCCTGACTTTC. Protein product: CASSPTGVRGSGANVLTF.

V usage is TRBV28 and J usage is TRBJ2-3; 11 bases align to TRBD2. With 8 bases clipped from V and 5 bases from J, the junction kept 9 bases outside the gene matches. Germline values: CDR1 MDHEN, CDR2 SYDVKM. CDR3 size: 15 residues. CDR3 region: CASGQLAGAGDTQYF. The CDR3 DNA sequence: TGTGCCAGCGGACAACTAGCGGGAGCTGGAGATACGCAGTATTTT.

J is TRBJ2-7 and V is TRBV6-1; 9 bases match TRBD1. V shed 6 bases, J shed 5 bases, and the junction held 8 bases outside the gene matches. The length of the CDR3 is 14 residues. Germline-derived CDR1 and CDR2 are MNHNS and SASEGT. The CDR3 DNA reads as TGTGCCAGCAGATTGGACAGGGGTGGCGACGAGCAGTACTTC. This sequence encodes CASRLDRGGDEQYF.

The genes are TRBV20-1 and TRBJ2-1; D unclear. This CDR3 is 11 amino acids long. V was clipped by 3 bases and J by 5 bases, with 5 bases between them. Germline V gene lookup returns CDR1 DFQATT and CDR2 SNEGSKA (reference sequence). CDR3 loop: CSASLDNEQFF. As DNA, the CDR3 is TGCAGTGCTAGTCTAGACAATGAGCAGTTCTTC.

The chain joins TRBV11-3 to TRBJ2-5, with 10 nucleotides matching TRBD1. Judging by the DNA end, TRBJ2-7 fits better; the J call may be wrong. This CDR3 is 15 amino acids long. Germline assignment: CDR1 SGHNT and CDR2 YENEEA. The chain's CDR3 is CASSSPGTGVYEQYF. The CDR3 region has the DNA TGTGCCAGCAGCTCCCCCGGGACAGGGGTCTACGAGCAGTACTTC.